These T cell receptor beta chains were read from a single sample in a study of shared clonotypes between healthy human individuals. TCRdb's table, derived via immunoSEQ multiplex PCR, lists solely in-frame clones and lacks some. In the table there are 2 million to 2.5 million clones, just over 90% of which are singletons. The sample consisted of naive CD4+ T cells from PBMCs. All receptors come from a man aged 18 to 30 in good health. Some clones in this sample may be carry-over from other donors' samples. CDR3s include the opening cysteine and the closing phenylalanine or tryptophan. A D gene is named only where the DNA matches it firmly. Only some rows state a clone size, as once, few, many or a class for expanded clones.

CASSLGAYNEQFF,TGTGCCAGCAGCTTAGGTGCCTACAATGAGCAGTTCTTC,TRBJ2-1,-,-,TRBV7-6,13
CGGQNTEAFF,TGCGGAGGGCAGAACACTGAAGCTTTCTTT,TRBJ1-1,-,-,TRBV29-1,10
CAISVGSRPHYGYTF,TGTGCCATCAGTGTAGGTAGTCGGCCCCACTATGGCTACACCTTC,TRBJ1-2,-,-,TRBV10-3,15
CASSIELNYEQYF,TGTGCCAGTAGTATCGAGCTAAACTACGAGCAGTACTTC,TRBJ2-7,-,-,TRBV19,13
CSVGTPALGTEAFF,TGCAGCGTGGGGACCCCCGCTTTGGGCACTGAAGCTTTCTTT,TRBJ1-1,-,once,TRBV29-1,14
CASGQTGTEDEKLFF,TGCGCCAGCGGCCAAACCGGGACAGAAGATGAAAAACTGTTTTTT,TRBJ1-4,TRBD1,-,TRBV5-1,15
CASSDRSGELFF,TGTGCCAGCTCAGACAGGTCCGGGGAGCTGTTTTTT,TRBJ2-2,-,-,TRBV18,12
CASSRTYRDSYGYTF,TGTGCCAGCAGCCGAACTTACCGGGACAGCTATGGCTACACCTTC,TRBJ1-2,TRBD1,-,TRBV11-2,15
CASSTGGKNIQYF,TGTGCCAGCAGCACCGGAGGCAAAAACATTCAGTACTTC,TRBJ2-4,-,-,TRBV7-9,13
CASSWTHSGSGTQYF,TGCGCCAGCAGCTGGACCCACTCGGGGTCGGGTACGCAGTATTTT,TRBJ2-3,-,once,TRBV5-1,15
CASTPADSGNTIYF,TGTGCCAGCACTCCTGCGGACTCTGGAAACACCATATATTTT,TRBJ1-3,-,-,TRBV28,14
CASSLDFGLSNSPLHF,TGTGCCAGCAGCTTGGATTTTGGGTTATCGAATTCACCCCTCCACTTT,TRBJ1-6,-,-,TRBV5-4,16
CASSDVVAGVGEQFF,TGTGCCAGCAGTGACGTGGTAGCGGGAGTAGGTGAGCAGTTCTTC,TRBJ2-1,TRBD2,-,TRBV6-4,15
CASRGRGRGETQYF,TGTGCCAGCAGGGGCAGGGGGCGCGGAGAGACCCAGTACTTC,TRBJ2-5,TRBD1,-,TRBV6-1,14
CASSFGTANAYEQYF,TGCGCCAGCAGCTTCGGGACAGCGAACGCCTACGAGCAGTACTTC,TRBJ2-7,TRBD1,-,TRBV5-1,15
CSVGQSSYEQYF,TGCAGCGTTGGTCAAAGCTCCTACGAGCAGTACTTC,TRBJ2-7,-,-,TRBV29-1,12
CASSATLRDNEQYF,TGTGCCAGCAGCGCCACCCTCCGAGACAACGAGCAGTACTTC,TRBJ2-7,-,once,TRBV7-8,14
CASSPPTQPQHF,TGTGCCAGCTCACCACCAACGCAGCCCCAGCATTTT,TRBJ1-5,-,-,TRBV18,12
CASSQDIVVVGNNEQFF,TGTGCCAGCAGCCAAGATATCGTCGTCGTTGGTAACAATGAGCAGTTCTTC,TRBJ2-1,-,-,TRBV14,17
CASSSPGQSPLHF,TGTGCCAGCAGCTCCCCAGGGCAATCACCCCTCCACTTT,TRBJ1-6,-,-,TRBV7-9,13
CASSDRTGGTEAFF,TGTGCCAGCAGTGACCGGACAGGGGGCACTGAAGCTTTCTTT,TRBJ1-1,TRBD1,-,TRBV25-1,14
CASTLTSPNTGELFF,TGTGCCAGCACCTTGACCAGCCCGAACACCGGGGAGCTGTTTTTT,TRBJ2-2,-,once,TRBV2,15
CASSPNRGIYEQYF,TGTGCCAGTAGTCCAAACCGGGGGATCTACGAGCAGTACTTC,TRBJ2-7,-,-,TRBV19,14
CASSSAYGYTF,TGTGCCAGCAGCTCGGCCTATGGCTACACCTTC,TRBJ1-2,-,-,TRBV6-5,11
CASSEQGPDQPQHF,TGCGCCAGCAGTGAGCAGGGCCCGGATCAGCCCCAGCATTTT,TRBJ1-5,-,-,TRBV10-2,14
CASRQRSGANVLTF,TGTGCCAGCAGGCAACGCTCTGGGGCCAACGTCCTGACTTTC,TRBJ2-6,-,-,TRBV28,14
CASSLAGVGLAEETQYF,TGTGCCAGCAGTTTAGCCGGCGTCGGGCTAGCGGAAGAGACCCAGTACTTC,TRBJ2-5,TRBD2,-,TRBV27,17
CASGAGYYNEQFF,TGTGCCAGTGGCGCGGGGTACTACAATGAGCAGTTCTTC,TRBJ2-1,-,-,TRBV19,13
CASRPTGGRGNTIYF,TGTGCCAGCAGACCAACAGGGGGCCGTGGAAACACCATATATTTT,TRBJ1-3,TRBD1,-,TRBV11-2,15
CASSLPTQGGSGSSGANVLTF,TGTGCCAGCAGTTTACCAACCCAAGGGGGCTCTGGTTCCTCTGGGGCCAACGTCCTGACTTTC,TRBJ2-6,TRBD1,-,TRBV28,21
CASSLELGVRAEAFF,TGTGCCAGCAGCTTAGAGCTTGGGGTTAGGGCTGAAGCTTTCTTT,TRBJ1-1,-,-,TRBV11-2,15
CASSLAGTRPEETQYF,TGTGCCAGCAGCTTGGCCGGGACTCGTCCTGAAGAGACCCAGTACTTC,TRBJ2-5,-,-,TRBV5-5,16
CASSIGLLYNEQFF,TGTGCCAGTAGTATTGGTCTACTGTACAATGAGCAGTTCTTC,TRBJ2-1,-,-,TRBV19,14
CASSQGGTEAFF,TGTGCCAGCTCACAGGGCGGCACTGAAGCTTTCTTT,TRBJ1-1,-,-,TRBV18,12
CASSLGGTGGYEQYF,TGTGCCAGCAGCTTAGGTGGGACAGGGGGCTACGAGCAGTACTTC,TRBJ2-7,TRBD1,-,TRBV7-2,15
CASSLPGFSGRFREQFF,TGTGCCAGCAGTCTACCAGGGTTCAGCGGGAGGTTTCGAGAGCAGTTCTTC,TRBJ2-1,TRBD2,-,TRBV27,17
CASSTGLASSYNEQFF,TGCGCCAGCAGTACCGGACTAGCGAGCTCCTACAATGAGCAGTTCTTC,TRBJ2-1,TRBD2,-,TRBV5-1,16
CASSPPGAAPIGEQYF,TGTGCCAGCTCACCACCGGGGGCAGCTCCGATTGGCGAGCAGTACTTC,TRBJ2-7,-,-,TRBV18,16
CASSSRWVSYEQYF,TGTGCCAGCAGCTCAAGGTGGGTCTCCTACGAGCAGTACTTC,TRBJ2-7,-,-,TRBV27,14
CASSQERTPMENEQFF,TGTGCCAGCAGCCAAGAGAGGACTCCTATGGAGAATGAGCAGTTCTTC,TRBJ2-1,-,-,TRBV4-2,16
CASSSAGPWETQYF,TGTGCCAGCAGTTCGGCAGGGCCTTGGGAGACCCAGTACTTC,TRBJ2-5,-,-,TRBV28,14
CAISLTGLYGYTF,TGTGCCATCAGCCTGACAGGGTTATATGGCTACACCTTC,TRBJ1-2,TRBD1,-,TRBV10-3,13